The 2 T cell receptor beta chains below come from one sample, sequenced in a study of T cell repertoires in cytomegalovirus infection (dated by TCRdb to between 2018 and 2020). The reads were generated on an Illumina HiSeq 1500. The raw public reads went through TCRdb reprocessing: fastp at Q25, MiXCR clone calling, in-frame beta chains kept. Every entry covers one CDR3 protein and lists the most common genes and DNA from its rows. Counted in this sample were around 530,000 distinct CDR3 sequences; about 30% of them appeared once. The ten largest clones add up to roughly 13% of the sample. Sequencing was carried out using PBMCs. The receptors come from a human donor in good health (CMV status not recorded). Some clones in this sample may be carry-over from other donors' samples.

J is TRBJ2-1 and V is TRBV7-2, with 7 bases aligning to TRBD2. This CDR3 has 13 residues. The junction had 2 bases not matched to a gene; V was cut back by 4 bases and J by 5 bases. Germline V lookup: CDR1 SGHTA, CDR2 FQGNSA. Here the CDR3 reads CASSWSGDNEQFF. CDR3 DNA: TGTGCCAGCAGCTGGAGCGGGGACAATGAGCAGTTCTTC.

This clonotype turned up a few times. The rearrangement uses TRBV6-5 and TRBJ1-2, with 7 bases identical to TRBD1. Trimming at V came to 3 bases and at J to 4 bases, leaving 5 bases not matched to a gene. Germline V gene sequence: CDR1 MNHEY, CDR2 SVGAGI. There are 14 residues in the CDR3. The CDR3 protein is CASSYGGQSYGYTF. In DNA form, the CDR3 reads TGTGCCAGCAGTTATGGGGGACAGAGCTATGGCTACACCTTC.